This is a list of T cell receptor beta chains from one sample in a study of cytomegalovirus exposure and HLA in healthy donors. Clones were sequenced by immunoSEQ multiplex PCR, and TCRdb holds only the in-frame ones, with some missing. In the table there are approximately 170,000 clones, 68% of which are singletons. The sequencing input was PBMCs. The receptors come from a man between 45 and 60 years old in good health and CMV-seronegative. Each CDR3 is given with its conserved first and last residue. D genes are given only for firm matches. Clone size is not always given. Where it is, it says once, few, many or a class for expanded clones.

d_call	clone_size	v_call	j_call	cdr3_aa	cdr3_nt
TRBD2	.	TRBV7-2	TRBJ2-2	CASSPNPKRGVTGELFF	TGTGCCAGCAGCCCCAACCCGAAGCGGGGGGTAACCGGGGAGCTGTTTTTT
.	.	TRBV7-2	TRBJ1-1	CASSLYPGLVNTEAFF	TGTGCCAGCAGCCTTTATCCAGGGTTGGTGAACACTGAAGCTTTCTTT
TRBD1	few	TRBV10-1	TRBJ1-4	CASSSGTGDEKLFF	TGCGCCAGCAGTTCCGGGACAGGGGATGAAAAACTGTTTTTT
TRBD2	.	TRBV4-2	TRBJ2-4	CASSQASGEGKNIQYF	TGTGCCAGCAGCCAAGCTAGCGGGGAAGGCAAAAACATTCAGTACTTC
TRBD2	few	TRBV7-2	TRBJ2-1	CASSLSGGVYNEQFF	TGTGCCAGCAGCTTATCGGGGGGGGTCTACAATGAGCAGTTCTTC
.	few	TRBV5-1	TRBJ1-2	CASSSRGEGYGYTF	TGCGCCAGCAGCAGCAGGGGAGAAGGGTATGGCTACACCTTC
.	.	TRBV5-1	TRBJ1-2	CASSLDGPYGYTF	TGCGCCAGCAGCTTGGATGGGCCCTATGGCTACACCTTC
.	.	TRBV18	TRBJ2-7	CASSPPGRQASYEQYF	TGTGCCAGCTCACCACCGGGCAGACAGGCCTCCTACGAGCAGTACTTC
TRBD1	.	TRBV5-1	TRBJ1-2	CASSSRTGGLGYTF	TGCGCCAGCAGCTCACGGACAGGGGGCCTTGGCTACACCTTC
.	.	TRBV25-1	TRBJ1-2	CASSRVENYGYTF	TGTGCCAGCAGTCGCGTTGAGAACTATGGCTACACCTTC
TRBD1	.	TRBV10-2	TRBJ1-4	CASRSGTGGANEKLFF	TGCGCCAGCAGATCGGGGACAGGGGGAGCTAATGAAAAACTGTTTTTT
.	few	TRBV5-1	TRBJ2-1	CASSLGGRDEQFF	TGCGCCAGCAGCTTGGGGGGGCGGGATGAGCAGTTCTTC
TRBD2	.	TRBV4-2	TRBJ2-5	CASSPLGSGGRETQYF	TGTGCCAGCAGCCCCCTCGGTAGCGGGGGACGAGAGACCCAGTACTTC
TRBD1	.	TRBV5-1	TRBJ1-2	CASSFGQGGHYGYTF	TGCGCCAGCAGCTTCGGACAGGGTGGGCACTATGGCTACACCTTC
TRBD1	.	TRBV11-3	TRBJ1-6	CASSLAVDRDRYNSPLHF	TGTGCCAGCAGCTTAGCCGTGGACCGGGACAGATATAATTCACCCCTCCACTTT
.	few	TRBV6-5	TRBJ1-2	CASSRTANYGYTF	TGTGCCAGCAGTCGGACAGCTAACTATGGCTACACCTTC
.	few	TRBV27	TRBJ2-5	CASSLTGEVETQYF	TGTGCCAGCAGTTTAACGGGGGAAGTTGAGACCCAGTACTTC
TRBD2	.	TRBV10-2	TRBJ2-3	CASSGTSVTDTQYF	TGCGCCAGCTCCGGGACTAGCGTAACAGATACGCAGTATTTT